The present T cell receptor beta chain was sequenced within a study of graft-versus-host responses after intestinal transplantation listed by TCRdb under 2021. Notes on the research overall: The transplants that recipients received were multivisceral, liver-intestinal, or isolated intestinal. All recipients received anti-thymocyte globulin induction followed by maintenance tacrolimus and steroids for roughly 3 years. To identify alloreactive clones, pre-transplant mixed lymphocyte reaction products were sequenced and then compared with unstimulated pre-transplant donor and recipient T cells. The cohort enrolled about two dozen intestinal transplant recipients, one of whom was a retransplant, and a few patients without pretransplant specimens were excluded. Donor T cell macrochimerism was defined as a peak of at least 4% donor T cells among recipient peripheral blood mononuclear cells. Bulk TCR-beta CDR3 sequencing was used to track graft-versus-host and host-versus-graft alloreactive T cell clones in the graft, circulation and bone marrow after intestinal transplantation. Samples from a few later patients were sequenced in-house on an Illumina MiSeq with MiXCR processing rather than by the commercial service. Study-wide conclusions, independent of this receptor: Peak levels of circulating GvH clones were associated with declines in HvG clones early after transplant. In the allografts of patients with donor T cell macrochimerism, GvH to HvG T cell clonal ratios were high. The relatively low number and heterogeneity of intestinal transplant patients limited the conclusions. GvH clones were detected in recipient bone marrow, and some appeared earlier in ileal mucosa or blood, consistent with an intestinal mucosal origin.

Receptors were amplified or captured by the immunoSEQ multiplex PCR assay. For most patients, genomic DNA was subjected to high-throughput TCR-beta CDR3 sequencing by Adaptive Biotechnologies. Concerning the study's data processing: Adaptive's ImmunoSEQ software supplied the TCR sequencing data for 18 patients, while MiXCR and VDJtools were used to process a few other patients. Because the origin of CDR3 nucleotide sequences shared between donor and recipient could not be assigned, those sequences were removed. At least 2-fold expansion over unstimulated cells and a minimum CFSE-low frequency of 0.002% (template counts) or 0.001% (read counts) were required for clones to be classified as alloreactive. Mappable clones were those detected in sequenced pre-transplant spleen, lymph node, or MLR CFSE-low populations of the donor or recipient. The cumulative frequency of alloreactive clones was calculated as a percentage of all sequences, weighted by copy number. In its TCRdb copy, this immuneACCESS table keeps in-frame sequences only and misses some clones. Where compared with another copy, unresolved V genes explain less than half of these, and the others have no known cause. V and J calls and clone size are copied from that table; D and trimming were computed from the DNA. This sample holds about 12,000 clones; about 83% were observed only once. 50% of the sample rests with the top ten.

Blood samples were collected up to 4 times in the first month after transplant and then at least monthly when available. The CDR3 spans 13 residues, from the cysteine through the phenylalanine. Left in the record is the CDR3 DNA by itself, 39 bases read in frame from the first base. Cut back by 6 bases and 4 bases, the V and J ends lie 12 bases apart. CDR1 and CDR2, per the germline V gene (reference sequence), are LNHDA and SQIVND. A remark on this clone: Its antigen is currently not known. Within one base of it there is no much larger clone, and no base qualities were kept.

Recombination linked TRBV19 to TRBJ1-1; no confident D gene assignment can be made. The clonotype comes from a human patient who received an intestinal transplant, so some T cells may come from the graft donor. The material was PBMCs, obtained approximately 19 weeks after transplant. The CDR3 is CASSWGQSTEAFF. The sequenced DNA: TGTGCCAGTAGCTGGGGTCAGTCCACTGAAGCTTTCTTT.